One and the same sample provided the 26 T cell receptor beta chains below, sequenced in a study of cytomegalovirus exposure and HLA in healthy donors. PCR primers comprised 60 Vbeta and 13 Jbeta primers. Assay: immunoSEQ multiplex PCR; the TCRdb copy retains only in-frame clones and omits some. The table shows fewer than 150,000 clones, with 65% to 75% occurring only once. The sequenced sample consisted of PBMCs. The source of these receptors is a woman aged 50 to 60 in good health and CMV-seropositive.

This rearrangement joins TRBV5-6 to TRBJ2-1; 9 bases are a match to TRBD1. V was clipped by 4 bases and J by 0 bases; unmatched bases: 5. The CDR3 is 16 residues long. Germline CDR1 and CDR2: SGHDT and YYEEEE. The CDR3 sequence: CASSELGQGSYNEQFF. CDR3 sequence (DNA): TGTGCCAGCAGCGAGTTGGGACAGGGCTCCTACAATGAGCAGTTCTTC.

This chain links TRBV19 with TRBJ1-5, with D possibly being TRBD1 (5 bases). Per germline, CDR1 LNHDA and CDR2 SQIVND (reference sequence). This CDR3 comprises 17 residues. V lost 6 bases and J 0 bases, leaving 18 bases between the germline ends. The CDR3: CASSGTRTGYSNQPQHF. The CDR3 coding sequence is TGTGCCAGTAGCGGAACAAGAACAGGTTATAGCAATCAGCCCCAGCATTTT.

This chain connects TRBV5-1 to TRBJ2-1; 9 bases agree with TRBD2. The germline V gene encodes CDR1 SGHRS and CDR2 YFSETQ. This CDR3 region has 15 residues. The trim removed 5 bases at V and 8 bases at J, leaving 11 bases unmatched. CDR3 protein: CASSPLAGGPDEQFF. The CDR3 DNA reads TGCGCCAGCAGTCCCCTGGCGGGGGGGCCGGATGAGCAGTTCTTC.

This clone has only a few counts. V gene TRBV13 combines with J gene TRBJ2-2; 8 bases map to TRBD1. The length of the CDR3 is 14 residues. J lost 4 bases, V lost 6 bases, and 4 bases had no gene match. In germline, CDR1 is PRHDT, CDR2 FYEKMQ (reference sequence). The CDR3 loop reads CASRDRGSTGELFF. Here the CDR3 DNA reads TGTGCCAGCAGAGACAGGGGTTCCACCGGGGAGCTGTTTTTT.

This rearrangement joins TRBV6-5 to TRBJ1-5; D may be TRBD1 (6 bases). The CDR3 loop spans 13 amino acids. CDR1 is MNHEY and CDR2 is SVGAGI in the germline V gene. V lost 7 bases and J lost 1, with 8 bases in between. The CDR3 reads CASTRGSNQPQHF. The CDR3 nucleotides read TGTGCCAGCACTAGGGGGAGCAATCAGCCCCAGCATTTT.

The V gene is TRBV5-6, the J gene TRBJ2-7; TRBD1 matches at 11 bases. CDR3 size: 14 residues. In germline, CDR1 is SGHDT, CDR2 YYEEEE. V lost 5 bases to trimming and J lost 5 bases; unmatched junction nucleotides: 6. The chain's CDR3 is CASSSGQGAHEQYF. In DNA, the CDR3 is TGTGCCAGCAGTTCCGGACAGGGGGCCCACGAGCAGTACTTC.

This chain uses TRBV7-4 with TRBJ1-5; D call uncertain. The CDR3 contains 11 residues. CDR1 and CDR2 (germline): SGHVT, SQSDAQ. V lost 5 bases and J 5 bases, leaving 4 bases between the germline ends. CDR3 protein: CASSEDQPQHF. CDR3 DNA sequence: TGTGCCAGCAGCGAGGATCAGCCCCAGCATTTT.

The chain is built from TRBV6-4 and TRBJ1-2, with 12 positions matching TRBD1. V trimming: 7 bases; J trimming: 8 bases; junction bases outside the gene matches: 8. This CDR3 region has 14 residues. Germline CDR1 is MRHNA and CDR2 is SNTAGT. CDR3: CASNGTGGSLGYTF. The CDR3 DNA follows: TGTGCCAGCAATGGGACAGGGGGCAGCTTAGGCTACACCTTC.

This chain uses TRBV19 with TRBJ1-1, with D unresolved. The CDR3 runs to 13 residues. Germline assignment: CDR1 LNHDA and CDR2 SQIVND (reference sequence). V was shortened by 5 bases and J by 4 bases, with 11 bases between the two germline ends. The CDR3 nucleotides read TGTGCCAGTAGTGTCGGTGATCCCACTGAAGCTTTCTTT. Its protein is CASSVGDPTEAFF.

The rearrangement uses TRBV9 and TRBJ2-5; 10 bases map to TRBD2. The V gene's germline CDR1 is SGDLS and CDR2 YYNGEE. This CDR3 is built from 16 residues. Unmatched junction bases numbered 10, after V lost 4 bases and J lost 4 bases. The CDR3 DNA reads TGTGCCAGCAGCCTAGGAGCGGGGGGGCGGGTAGAGACCCAGTACTTC. Its translation: CASSLGAGGRVETQYF.

For this clone: The junction differs from germline at one of its ends, possibly a read error. The V call is TRBV7-7, the J call TRBJ2-3, with unresolved D. This CDR3 spans 11 amino acids. Germline V gene lookup returns CDR1 SSHAT and CDR2 FNYEAQ (reference sequence). The chain's CDR3 is CASTKLYTQYF. CDR3 sequence (DNA): TGTGCTAGCACCAAGCTATATACGCAGTATTTT. The full variable domain, rest sourced from reference TRBV7-7 and TRBJ2-3, is GAGVSQSPRYKVTKRGQDVTLRCDPISSHATLYWYQQALGQGPEFLTYFNYEAQPDKSGLPSDRFSAERPEGSISTLTIQRTEQRDSAMYRCASTKLYTQYFGPGTRLTVL.

The CDR3 region has the DNA TGTGCCAGCAGCTTGGGAGTTCAGGGTAGGAATGAGCAGTTCTTC. Translated, it gives CASSLGVQGRNEQFF. This chain uses TRBV5-4 with TRBJ2-1; perhaps TRBD1 as D (5 bases). The CDR3 loop spans 15 amino acids. The germline CDR1 and CDR2 sequences are SGHNT and YYREEE (reference sequence). V was trimmed by 0 bases and J by 7 bases, leaving 14 bases between them.

The CDR3 here is CASSTPRTANTGELFF. CDR3 nucleotide sequence: TGTGCCAGCAGTACTCCTCGGACAGCGAACACCGGGGAGCTGTTTTTT. The genes are TRBV2 and TRBJ2-2; D possibly corresponds to TRBD1 (6 bases). V was pared by 5 bases and J by 0 bases, with 13 bases between. Germline CDR1 is SNHLY and CDR2 is FYNNEI. The CDR3 covers 16 residues.

This clone was recorded only once. The CDR3 protein is CASRIYPDRGHYGYTF. DNA for the CDR3: TGTGCCAGCAGAATCTATCCGGACAGGGGGCACTATGGCTACACCTTC. The J gene is TRBJ1-2, the V gene TRBV6-6; 11 bases are a match to TRBD1. This CDR3 region has 16 residues. J was trimmed by 3 bases and V by 6 bases; bases with no gene match: 9. CDR1 and CDR2 (germline): MNHNY, SVGAGI (reference sequence).

The chain has TRBV4-1 and TRBJ2-3; TRBD1 is a possible D gene (5 bases). The CDR3 sequence is 16 residues long. Looked up from germline, CDR1 is MGHRA and CDR2 is YSYEKL. V was trimmed by 2 bases and J by 4 bases, leaving 16 bases between them. The DNA of the CDR3 is TGCGCCAGCAGCCAATCGGGTGTTGGGGCTGCAGATACGCAGTATTTT. Its protein product is CASSQSGVGAADTQYF.

The chain recombines TRBV5-4 with TRBJ2-1, with 13 bases lining up with TRBD2. Germline V gives CDR1 SGHNT, CDR2 YYREEE (reference sequence). The CDR3 runs to 16 residues. Unmatched junction bases numbered 9, after V lost 4 bases and J lost 8 bases. CDR3 residues: CASSQGGTSGVDEQFF. The CDR3 DNA follows: TGTGCCAGCAGCCAGGGTGGGACTAGCGGGGTAGATGAGCAGTTCTTC.

The V gene is TRBV4-3, the J gene TRBJ2-7; 11 nucleotides line up with TRBD1. CDR3 size: 16 residues. J gave up 4 bases and V 2 bases, and 7 bases lay outside the gene matches. Germline V gene data show CDR1 as LGHNA and CDR2 as YSLEER. The chain's CDR3 is CASSQHQGTGGYEQYF. For the CDR3, the DNA is TGCGCCAGCAGCCAACACCAAGGGACAGGGGGGTACGAGCAGTACTTC.

The chain combines TRBV29-1 with TRBJ2-7, with D perhaps matching TRBD2 (7 bases). The CDR3 sequence is 13 residues long. Trimming stripped 4 bases from V and 4 bases from J, with 14 bases between. The germline V gene has CDR1 SQVTM and CDR2 ANQGSEA. The CDR3 spells CSVAGGREYEQYF. The CDR3 DNA is TGCAGCGTTGCCGGGGGGCGGGAGTACGAGCAGTACTTC.

CDR3 nucleotide sequence: TGTGCCAGCAGCTTGGCTACGACAGGCTCCCATGAAAAACTGTTTTTT. Residues: CASSLATTGSHEKLFF. The chain couples TRBV5-8 to TRBJ1-4; TRBD1 is a possible D gene (6 bases). The germline CDR1 and CDR2 sequences are SGHTS and YDEGEE. Trimming cost V 0 bases and J 6 bases, with 15 bases left between them. This CDR3 region has 16 residues. The whole variable domain, filled in from reference TRBV5-8 and TRBJ1-4, reads EAGVTQSPTHLIKTRGQQATLRCSPISGHTSVYWYQQALGLGLQFLLWYDEGEERNRGNFPPRFSGRQFPNYSSELNVNALELEDSALYLCASSLATTGSHEKLFFGSGTQLSVL.

This chain joins TRBV18 and TRBJ1-4; possible D gene TRBD1, 5 bases. The CDR3 extends over 17 amino acids. Germline V gives CDR1 KGHSH, CDR2 LQKENI. Trimming took 6 bases from V and 0 from J, leaving 17 bases between them. The CDR3 loop is CASSPGGHGATNEKLFF. CDR3 DNA sequence: TGTGCCAGCTCGCCGGGGGGTCACGGTGCAACTAATGAAAAACTGTTTTTT.

The chain uses TRBV7-8 and TRBJ1-1; maybe TRBD1 (6 bases). CDR1 is SGHVS, CDR2 FQNEAQ, per germline. V lost 5 bases and J lost 8, with 15 bases in between. CDR3 length: 13 amino acids. Here the CDR3 reads CASSHHRAREAFF. CDR3 DNA: TGTGCCAGCAGCCATCACAGGGCAAGGGAAGCTTTCTTT.

CDR3 DNA: TGTGCCAGCAGTTCTCGACAGGGGGCTGCTAACTATGGCTACACCTTC. Protein product: CASSSRQGAANYGYTF. The chain uses TRBV5-5 and TRBJ1-2, with 10 bases aligning to TRBD1. The CDR3 contains 16 residues. Per germline, CDR1 SGHKS and CDR2 YYEKEE (reference sequence). Germline trimming cut 5 bases from V and 0 bases from J; bases unmatched to any gene: 7.

This clone appeared once. An end of the junction does not agree with germline; a read error may underlie this. The rearrangement links TRBV6-5 to TRBJ1-1, with 7 nucleotides matching TRBD1. The CDR3 runs to 15 residues. The germline V gene encodes CDR1 MNHEY and CDR2 SVGAGI. As DNA, the CDR3 is TGTTCCAGCAGTTCCTCCGGGACAGCGAACACTGAAGCTTTCTTT. This encodes CSSSSSGTANTEAFF.

J is TRBJ2-6 and V is TRBV19; D unclear. Germline V gene lookup returns CDR1 LNHDA and CDR2 SQIVND (reference sequence). This CDR3 comprises 13 residues. The ends were cut back, 7 bases at V and 4 bases at J, with 8 bases in the middle. CDR3 region: CASTGSGANVLTF. The DNA for the CDR3 is TGTGCCAGTACAGGCTCCGGGGCCAACGTCCTGACTTTC.

This sequence joins TRBV5-1 and TRBJ1-4; D perhaps matches TRBD1 (6 bases). V gave up 4 bases and J gave up 0 bases, with 16 bases separating them. There are 17 residues in the CDR3. The V gene's germline CDR1 is SGHRS and CDR2 YFSETQ. The CDR3 spells CASSVQGQDATNEKLFF. CDR3 DNA: TGCGCCAGCAGCGTACAGGGCCAAGACGCAACTAATGAAAAACTGTTTTTT.

The V call is TRBV5-6, the J call TRBJ2-7; D is unclear. Germline assignment: CDR1 SGHDT and CDR2 YYEEEE. With 3 bases removed from V and 2 bases from J, the gap between germline ends came to 12 bases. The CDR3 loop spans 14 amino acids. The CDR3 nucleotides are TGTGCCAGCAGCTCGAAATTTACACCCTACGAGCAGTACTTC. It encodes CASSSKFTPYEQYF.